This T cell receptor (beta chain) was captured in a study of T-cell reconstitution after alpha-beta-depleted transplantation in children. The V gene's germline CDR1 is MNHEY and CDR2 SMNVEV (reference sequence). This CDR3 is 15 amino acids long. Study-level results: It was reported that alpha-beta T cells came from several hundred expanded graft clones (about two months after transplant). Surviving recipient T cells and thymic progenitors produced the high day-60 TCRbeta diversity seen in some patients. A year post-transplant, T-cell counts and diversity derived mostly from newly produced T cells.

Worth noting for this clonotype: Its target is unknown. Given a much more abundant clone one base away, this may be a read error.

For TCRbeta, the library was prepared with unique molecular identifiers. TCRdb independently ran MiXCR on the PCR reads; one entry per CDR3 protein. This sample yields hundreds of thousands of distinct CDR3 sequences, of which around 13% are seen a single time; 0.65% to 0.9% belongs to the top ten. The TCR was taken from a girl aged 2-10 years with congenital amegakaryocytic thrombocytopenia, due to receive a stem cell transplant. The chain has TRBV27 and TRBJ2-7; 8 bases are shared with TRBD2. Sequenced here: PBMCs, sampled before TCRalphabeta/CD19-depleted stem cell transplant. CDR3 DNA: TGTGCCAGCAGTTTAACTTCTAGCGGGCGGCTCGAGCCGTACTTC. It specifies CASSLTSSGRLEPYF.